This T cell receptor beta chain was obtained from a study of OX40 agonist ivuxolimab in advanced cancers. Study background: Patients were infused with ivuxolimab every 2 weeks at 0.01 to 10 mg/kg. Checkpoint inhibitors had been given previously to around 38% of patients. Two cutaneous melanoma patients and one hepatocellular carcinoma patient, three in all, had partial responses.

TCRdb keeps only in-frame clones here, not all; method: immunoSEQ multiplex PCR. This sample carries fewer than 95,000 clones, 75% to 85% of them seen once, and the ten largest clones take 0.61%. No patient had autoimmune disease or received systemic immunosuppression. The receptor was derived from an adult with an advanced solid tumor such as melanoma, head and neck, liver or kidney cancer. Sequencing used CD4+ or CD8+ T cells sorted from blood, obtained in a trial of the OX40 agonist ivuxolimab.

CDR3 loop: CASSPQRGQGGLFF. In DNA, the CDR3 is TGTGCCAGCAGCCCCCAGAGGGGACAGGGAGGGCTGTTTTTT. This chain joins TRBV2 and TRBJ2-2, with 9 nucleotides matching TRBD1. From germline, CDR1 is SNHLY and CDR2 FYNNEI. The CDR3 totals 14 residues. J was trimmed by 13 bases and V by 6 bases; bases with no gene match: 12.